This TCR beta chain appears in the sequencing data of a study of cytomegalovirus exposure and HLA in healthy donors. Nominally healthy donors provided the samples, though records likely missed some immune exposures. Study observations and caveats: Analyses of presence and absence presupposed an approximately uniform sequencing depth across donors. Most likely, a cluster of highly shared sequence variants arose as a sequencing artifact.

PCR amplification relied on 60 Vbeta primers (plus 13 Jbeta primers). Sequenced by immunoSEQ multiplex PCR; TCRdb stores in-frame clones only, minus some. This repertoire shows 70,000 to 100,000 clones, roughly 70% found once; its top ten account for roughly 2.6%. Remarks on this clone: What it binds is not known.

This CDR3 region has 13 residues. Per the germline V gene, CDR1 is SEHNR and CDR2 is FQNEAQ (reference sequence). The V end lost 3 bases, the J end lost 3 bases, and 8 bases lay between the germline ends. The sequencing sample was made of PBMCs. The receptor comes from a man aged 45-65 years in good health and CMV-seronegative. J is TRBJ2-5 and V is TRBV7-9; TRBD2 might be the D (5 bases). This chain's CDR3 is CASSFGGEETQYF. The CDR3 nucleotides read TGTGCCAGCAGCTTCGGAGGAGAAGAGACCCAGTACTTC.